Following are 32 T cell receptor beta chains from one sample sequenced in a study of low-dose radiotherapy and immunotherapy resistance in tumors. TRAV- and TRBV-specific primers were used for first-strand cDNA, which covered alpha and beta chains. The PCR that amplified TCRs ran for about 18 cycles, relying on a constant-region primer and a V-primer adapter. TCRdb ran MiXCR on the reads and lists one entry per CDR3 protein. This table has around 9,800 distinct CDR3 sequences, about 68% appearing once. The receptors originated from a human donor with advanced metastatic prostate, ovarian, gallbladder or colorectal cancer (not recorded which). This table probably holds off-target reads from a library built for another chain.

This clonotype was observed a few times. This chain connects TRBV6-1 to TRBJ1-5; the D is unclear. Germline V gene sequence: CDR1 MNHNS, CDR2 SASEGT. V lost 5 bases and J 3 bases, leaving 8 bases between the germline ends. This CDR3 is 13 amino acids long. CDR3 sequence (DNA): TGTGCCAGCAGTTATGGCGCCAATCAGCCCCAGCATTTT. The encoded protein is CASSYGANQPQHF.

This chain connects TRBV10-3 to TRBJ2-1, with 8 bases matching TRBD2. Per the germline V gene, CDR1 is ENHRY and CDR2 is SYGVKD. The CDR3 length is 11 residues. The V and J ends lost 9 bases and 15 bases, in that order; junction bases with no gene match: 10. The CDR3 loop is CAMGPGTSWFF. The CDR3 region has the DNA TGTGCCATGGGGCCCGGGACTAGTTGGTTCTTC.

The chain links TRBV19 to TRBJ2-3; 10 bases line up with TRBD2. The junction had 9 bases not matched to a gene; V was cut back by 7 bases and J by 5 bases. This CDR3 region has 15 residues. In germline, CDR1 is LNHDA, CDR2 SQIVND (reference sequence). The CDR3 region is CASITLAGGLDTQYF. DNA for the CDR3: TGTGCCAGTATTACTTTAGCGGGAGGATTAGATACGCAGTATTTT.

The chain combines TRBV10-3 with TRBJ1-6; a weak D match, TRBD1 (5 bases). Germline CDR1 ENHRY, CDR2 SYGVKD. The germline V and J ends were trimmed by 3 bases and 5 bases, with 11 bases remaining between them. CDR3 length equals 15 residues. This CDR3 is CAISESGLDNSPLHF. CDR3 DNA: TGTGCCATCAGTGAATCGGGACTGGATAATTCACCCCTCCACTTT.

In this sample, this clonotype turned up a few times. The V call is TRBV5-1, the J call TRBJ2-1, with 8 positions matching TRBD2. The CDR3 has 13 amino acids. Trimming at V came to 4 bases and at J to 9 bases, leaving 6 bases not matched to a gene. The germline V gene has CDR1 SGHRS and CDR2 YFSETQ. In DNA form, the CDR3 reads TGCGCCAGCAGCCGGGAGGGCCGGGGTGAGCAGTTCTTC. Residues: CASSREGRGEQFF.

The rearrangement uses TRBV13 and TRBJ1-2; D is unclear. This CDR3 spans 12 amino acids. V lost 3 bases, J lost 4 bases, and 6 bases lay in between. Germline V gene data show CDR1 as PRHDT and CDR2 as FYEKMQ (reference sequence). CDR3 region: CASSFDVYGYTF. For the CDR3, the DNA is TGTGCCAGCAGCTTTGATGTCTATGGCTACACCTTC.

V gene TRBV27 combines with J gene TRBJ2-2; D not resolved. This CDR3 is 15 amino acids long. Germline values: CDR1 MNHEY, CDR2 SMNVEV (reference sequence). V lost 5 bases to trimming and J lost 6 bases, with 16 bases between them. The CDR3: CASSPRIDSAGELFF. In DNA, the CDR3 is TGTGCCAGCAGTCCAAGGATAGATTCGGCCGGGGAGCTGTTTTTT.

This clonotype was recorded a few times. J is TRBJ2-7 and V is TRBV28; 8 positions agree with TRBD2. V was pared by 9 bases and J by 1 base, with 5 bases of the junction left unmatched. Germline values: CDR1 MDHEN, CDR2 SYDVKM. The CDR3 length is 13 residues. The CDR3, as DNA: TGTGCCAGTGGACTAGCTGAATCCTACGAGCAGTACTTC. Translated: CASGLAESYEQYF.

The CDR3 DNA sequence: TGTGCCAGCAGTTTAGACATACGAGGACGCACCGGGGAGCTGTTTTTT. Its translation: CASSLDIRGRTGELFF. The rearrangement links TRBV6-6 to TRBJ2-2; D is ambiguous. Trimming pared 4 bases from V and 4 bases from J, leaving 16 bases between. The CDR3 is made up of 16 amino acids. Germline V lookup: CDR1 MNHNY, CDR2 SVGAGI (reference sequence).

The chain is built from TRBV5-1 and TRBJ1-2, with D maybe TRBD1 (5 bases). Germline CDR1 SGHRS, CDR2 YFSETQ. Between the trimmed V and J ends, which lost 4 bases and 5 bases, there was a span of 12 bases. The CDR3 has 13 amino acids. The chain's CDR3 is CASSEGTGYGYTF. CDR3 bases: TGCGCCAGCAGCGAGGGGACGGGGTATGGCTACACCTTC. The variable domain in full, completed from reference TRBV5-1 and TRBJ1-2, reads KAGVTQTPRYLIKTRGQQVTLSCSPISGHRSVSWYQQTPGQGLQFLFEYFSETQRNKGNFPGRFSGRQFSNSRSEMNVSTLELGDSALYLCASSEGTGYGYTFGSGTRLTVV.

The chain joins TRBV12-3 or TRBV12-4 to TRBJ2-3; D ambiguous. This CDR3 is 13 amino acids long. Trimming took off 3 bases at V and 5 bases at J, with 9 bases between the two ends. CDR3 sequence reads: CASSFHSEDTQYF. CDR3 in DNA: TGTGCCAGCAGTTTCCACTCGGAAGATACGCAGTATTTT.

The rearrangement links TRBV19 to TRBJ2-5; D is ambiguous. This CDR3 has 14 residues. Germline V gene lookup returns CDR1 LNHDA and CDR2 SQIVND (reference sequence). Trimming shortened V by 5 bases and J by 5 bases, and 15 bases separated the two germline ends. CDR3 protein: CASSRSSLPETQYF. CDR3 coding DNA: TGTGCCAGTAGTCGATCCTCATTACCGGAGACCCAGTACTTC.

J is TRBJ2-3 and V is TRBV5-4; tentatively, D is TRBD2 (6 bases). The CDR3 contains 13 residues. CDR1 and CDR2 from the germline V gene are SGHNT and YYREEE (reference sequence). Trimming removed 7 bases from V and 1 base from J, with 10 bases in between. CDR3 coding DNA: TGTGCCAGCTGGAGGGCGGGCACAGATACGCAGTATTTT. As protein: CASWRAGTDTQYF.

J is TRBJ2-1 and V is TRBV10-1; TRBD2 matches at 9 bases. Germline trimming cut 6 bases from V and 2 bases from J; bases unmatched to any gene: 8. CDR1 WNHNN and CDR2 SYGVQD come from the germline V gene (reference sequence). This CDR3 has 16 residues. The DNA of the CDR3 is TGCGCCAGCAGGGGTAGCGGGAGTACCCCCTACAATGAGCAGTTCTTC. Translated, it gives CASRGSGSTPYNEQFF.

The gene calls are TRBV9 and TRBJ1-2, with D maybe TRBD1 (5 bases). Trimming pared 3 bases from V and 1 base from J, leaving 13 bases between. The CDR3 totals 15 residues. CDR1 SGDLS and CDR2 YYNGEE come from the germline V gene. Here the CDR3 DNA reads TGTGCCAGCAGCGCCACCCCTCAGGGTAACTATGGCTACACCTTC. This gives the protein CASSATPQGNYGYTF.

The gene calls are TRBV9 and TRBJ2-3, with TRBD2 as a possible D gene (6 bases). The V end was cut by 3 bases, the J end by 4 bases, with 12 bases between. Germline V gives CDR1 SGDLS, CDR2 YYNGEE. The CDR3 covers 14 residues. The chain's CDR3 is CASSAHASADTQYF. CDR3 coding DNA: TGTGCCAGCAGCGCCCACGCTAGCGCAGATACGCAGTATTTT.

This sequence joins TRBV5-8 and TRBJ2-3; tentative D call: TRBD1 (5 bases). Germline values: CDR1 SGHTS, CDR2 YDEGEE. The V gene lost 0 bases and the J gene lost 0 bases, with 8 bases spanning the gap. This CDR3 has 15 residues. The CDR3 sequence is CASSLVGASTDTQYF. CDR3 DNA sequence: TGTGCCAGCAGCTTGGTTGGGGCGAGCACAGATACGCAGTATTTT.

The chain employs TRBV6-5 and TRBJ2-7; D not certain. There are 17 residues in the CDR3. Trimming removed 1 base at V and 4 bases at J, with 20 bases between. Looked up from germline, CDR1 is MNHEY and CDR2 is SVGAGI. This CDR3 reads CASSYYGSGQSSYEQYF. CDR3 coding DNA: TGTGCCAGCAGTTACTACGGGTCCGGTCAGAGTTCTTACGAGCAGTACTTC.

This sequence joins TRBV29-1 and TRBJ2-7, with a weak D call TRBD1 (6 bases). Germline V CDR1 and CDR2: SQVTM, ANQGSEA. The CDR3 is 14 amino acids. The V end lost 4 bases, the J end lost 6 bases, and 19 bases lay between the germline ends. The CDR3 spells CSVGKQGVSFEQYF. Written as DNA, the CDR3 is TGCAGCGTTGGGAAACAGGGCGTTTCGTTCGAGCAGTACTTC.

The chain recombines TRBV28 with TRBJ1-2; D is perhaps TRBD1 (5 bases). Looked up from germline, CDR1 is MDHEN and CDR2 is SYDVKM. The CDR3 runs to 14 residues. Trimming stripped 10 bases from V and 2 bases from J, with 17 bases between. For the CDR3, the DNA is TGTGCCACCGAGACAGAGGCTTACAACTATGGCTACACCTTC. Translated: CATETEAYNYGYTF.

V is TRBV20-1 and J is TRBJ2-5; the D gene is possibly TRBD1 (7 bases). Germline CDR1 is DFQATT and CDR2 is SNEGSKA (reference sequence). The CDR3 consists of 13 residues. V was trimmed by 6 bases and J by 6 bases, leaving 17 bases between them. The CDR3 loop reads CSADHRGGKTQYF. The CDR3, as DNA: TGCAGTGCGGACCACAGGGGCGGGAAGACCCAGTACTTC.

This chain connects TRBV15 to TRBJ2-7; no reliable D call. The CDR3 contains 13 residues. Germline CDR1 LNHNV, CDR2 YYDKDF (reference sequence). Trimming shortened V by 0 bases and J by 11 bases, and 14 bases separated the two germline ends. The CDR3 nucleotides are TGTGCCACCAGCAGAGATAGGACCGATGAAAAGTACTTC. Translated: CATSRDRTDEKYF.

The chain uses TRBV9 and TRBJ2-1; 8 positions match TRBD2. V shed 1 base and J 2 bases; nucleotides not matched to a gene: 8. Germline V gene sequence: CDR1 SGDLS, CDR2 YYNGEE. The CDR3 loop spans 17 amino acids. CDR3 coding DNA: TGTGCCAGCAGCGTAAAGGCGGGGGGAGTGACCTACAATGAGCAGTTCTTC. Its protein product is CASSVKAGGVTYNEQFF. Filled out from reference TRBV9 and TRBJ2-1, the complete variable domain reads DSGVTQTPKHLITATGQRVTLRCSPRSGDLSVYWYQQSLDQGLQFLIQYYNGEERAKGNILERFSAQQFPDLHSELNLSSLELGDSALYFCASSVKAGGVTYNEQFFGPGTRLTVL.

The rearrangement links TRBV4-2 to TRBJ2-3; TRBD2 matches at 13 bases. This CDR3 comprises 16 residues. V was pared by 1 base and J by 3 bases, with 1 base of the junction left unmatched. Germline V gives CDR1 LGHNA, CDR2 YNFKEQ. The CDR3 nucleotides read TGTGCCAGCAGCCAAGGGACTAGCGGGAGTACAGATACGCAGTATTTT. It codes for CASSQGTSGSTDTQYF.

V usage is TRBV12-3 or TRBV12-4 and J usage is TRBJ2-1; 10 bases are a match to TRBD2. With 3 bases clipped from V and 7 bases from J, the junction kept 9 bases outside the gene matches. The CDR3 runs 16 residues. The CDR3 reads CASSFRTSGDVNEQFF. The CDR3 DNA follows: TGTGCCAGCAGTTTTAGGACTAGCGGTGATGTTAATGAGCAGTTCTTC.

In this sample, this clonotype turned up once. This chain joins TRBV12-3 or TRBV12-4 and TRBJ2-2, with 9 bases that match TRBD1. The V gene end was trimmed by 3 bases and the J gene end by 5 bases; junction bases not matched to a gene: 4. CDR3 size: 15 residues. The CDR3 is CASSFRQGGTGELFF. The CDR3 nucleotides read TGTGCCAGCAGTTTTAGACAGGGGGGAACCGGGGAGCTGTTTTTT.

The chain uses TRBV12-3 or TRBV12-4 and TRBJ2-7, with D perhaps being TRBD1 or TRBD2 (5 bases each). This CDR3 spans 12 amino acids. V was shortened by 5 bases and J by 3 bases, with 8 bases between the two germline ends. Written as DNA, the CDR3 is TGTGCCAGCAGTCGAGGGGACTACGAGCAGTACTTC. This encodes CASSRGDYEQYF.

The CDR3: CSAHGQGRTEAFF. The CDR3 DNA is TGCAGTGCCCACGGGCAGGGTAGGACTGAAGCTTTCTTT. The chain recombines TRBV20-1 with TRBJ1-1; D is perhaps TRBD1 (5 bases). In germline, CDR1 is DFQATT, CDR2 SNEGSKA (reference sequence). Trimming left V 6 bases short and J 5 bases short, with 16 bases between. The CDR3 spans 13 residues.

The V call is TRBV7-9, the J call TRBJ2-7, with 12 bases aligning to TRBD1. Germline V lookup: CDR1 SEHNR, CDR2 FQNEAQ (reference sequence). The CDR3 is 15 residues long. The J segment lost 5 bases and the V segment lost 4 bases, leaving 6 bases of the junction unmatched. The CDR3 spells CASSSRDRGLDEQYF. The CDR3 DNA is TGTGCCAGCAGCTCCCGGGACAGGGGGCTCGACGAGCAGTACTTC.

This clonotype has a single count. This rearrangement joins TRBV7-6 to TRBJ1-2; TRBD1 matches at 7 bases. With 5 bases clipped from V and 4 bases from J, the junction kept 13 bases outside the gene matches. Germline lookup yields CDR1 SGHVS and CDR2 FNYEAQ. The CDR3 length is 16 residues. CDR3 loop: CASSTNARDRSYGYTF. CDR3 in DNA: TGTGCCAGCAGCACAAACGCGCGGGACAGATCCTATGGCTACACCTTC.

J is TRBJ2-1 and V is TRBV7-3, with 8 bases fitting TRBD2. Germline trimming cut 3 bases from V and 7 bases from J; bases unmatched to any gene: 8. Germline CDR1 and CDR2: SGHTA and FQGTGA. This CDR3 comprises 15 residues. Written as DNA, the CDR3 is TGTGCCAGCAGCTTGTCCAGCGGGAGTAGTAATGAGCAGTTCTTC. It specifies CASSLSSGSSNEQFF. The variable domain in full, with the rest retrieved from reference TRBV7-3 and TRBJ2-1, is GAGVSQTPSNKVTEKGKYVELRCDPISGHTALYWYRQSLGQGPEFLIYFQGTGAADDSGLPNDRFFAVRPEGSVSTLKIQRTERGDSAVYLCASSLSSGSSNEQFFGPGTRLTVL.

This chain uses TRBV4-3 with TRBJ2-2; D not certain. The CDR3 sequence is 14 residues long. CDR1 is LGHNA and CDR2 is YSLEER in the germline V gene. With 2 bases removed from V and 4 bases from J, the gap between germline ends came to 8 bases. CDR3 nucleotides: TGCGCCAGCAGCCAAAGACCTGGCACCGGGGAGCTGTTTTTT. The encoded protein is CASSQRPGTGELFF.